This is a list of T cell receptor beta chains from one sample in a study of sequential checkpoint blockade in melanoma. The assay was immunoSEQ multiplex PCR, and TCRdb's table has in-frame clones only and misses some. Among over 20,000 clones, around 70% were seen once, and the ten largest hold about 19%. Source: CD8+ T cells sorted from blood (inferred from file names), taken from a patient given nivolumab and ipilimumab in sequence. These receptors all stem from a human donor with melanoma. CDR3s include the opening cysteine and the closing phenylalanine or tryptophan. Each record gives: V gene, D gene, J gene, clone size, CDR3 DNA, CDR3 protein. D genes are given only for firm matches. Clone size appears in some rows only: once, few, many, or a class for an expanded clone.

V gene: TRBV28; D gene: TRBD1; J gene: TRBJ1-1; clone size: medium-sized; CDR3 DNA: TGTGCCAGCAGTTTCCCTTCGACAGGGCAAGCTTTCTTT; CDR3 protein: CASSFPSTGQAFF
V gene: TRBV4-1; D gene: TRBD1; J gene: TRBJ2-6; clone size: .; CDR3 DNA: TGCGCCAGCAGCCCCAGGGGGACAGACTCTGGGGCCAACGTCCTGACTTTC; CDR3 protein: CASSPRGTDSGANVLTF
V gene: TRBV7-8; D gene: TRBD1; J gene: TRBJ1-4; clone size: .; CDR3 DNA: TGTGCCAGCAGCACCGGACAGGGCTTAAATGAAAAACTGTTTTTT; CDR3 protein: CASSTGQGLNEKLFF
V gene: TRBV10-3; D gene: TRBD2; J gene: TRBJ2-2; clone size: medium-sized; CDR3 DNA: TGTGCCATCAGTTGGACTAGCGGGGGCCTTAGCACCGGGGAGCTGTTTTTT; CDR3 protein: CAISWTSGGLSTGELFF
V gene: TRBV9; D gene: .; J gene: TRBJ2-1; clone size: .; CDR3 DNA: TGTGCCAGCAGCGTAGGGCAGGGAGGATTGCATGAGCAGTTCTTC; CDR3 protein: CASSVGQGGLHEQFF
V gene: TRBV12-2; D gene: .; J gene: TRBJ2-1; clone size: .; CDR3 DNA: TGTGCAAGTCGCTTAATCGAGGAGTTCTCCTACAATGAGCAGTTCTTC; CDR3 protein: CASRLIEEFSYNEQFF
V gene: TRBV7-9; D gene: .; J gene: TRBJ2-7; clone size: .; CDR3 DNA: TGTGCCAGCAGCTCGAGCTCCTACGAGCAGTACTTC; CDR3 protein: CASSSSSYEQYF
V gene: TRBV7-3; D gene: TRBD1; J gene: TRBJ1-1; clone size: .; CDR3 DNA: TGTGCCAGCAGCTCCTGGACAGGGGGTAGCACTGAAGCTTTCTTT; CDR3 protein: CASSSWTGGSTEAFF
V gene: TRBV11-2; D gene: .; J gene: TRBJ1-4; clone size: few; CDR3 DNA: TGTGCCAGCAGCCCCCCGAGCGGGAGGCAGGGCGACTCTAATGAAAAACTGTTTTTT; CDR3 protein: CASSPPSGRQGDSNEKLFF
V gene: TRBV19; D gene: TRBD1; J gene: TRBJ2-3; clone size: medium-sized; CDR3 DNA: TGTGCCAGTAGTAAGGAGAGTGGACAGGGGGCCACAGATACGCAGTATTTT; CDR3 protein: CASSKESGQGATDTQYF
V gene: TRBV6-1; D gene: TRBD1; J gene: TRBJ2-2; clone size: .; CDR3 DNA: TGTGCCAGCAGTGTATTGGACAGGGCCTCCGGGGAGCTGTTTTTT; CDR3 protein: CASSVLDRASGELFF
V gene: TRBV9; D gene: TRBD2; J gene: TRBJ2-1; clone size: once; CDR3 DNA: TGTGCCAGCAGCGTCGGGACTAGGGATGAGCAGTTCTTC; CDR3 protein: CASSVGTRDEQFF
V gene: TRBV5-3; D gene: TRBD2; J gene: TRBJ2-5; clone size: .; CDR3 DNA: TGTGCCAGAAGCTTGGCCCTTGGGCTAGCGGGGCAAGAGACCCAGTACTTC; CDR3 protein: CARSLALGLAGQETQYF
V gene: TRBV5-5; D gene: TRBD1; J gene: TRBJ1-4; clone size: .; CDR3 DNA: TGTGCCAGCAGCTTCCGGGACAGGTGGGTAGGGGAAAAACTGTTTTTT; CDR3 protein: CASSFRDRWVGEKLFF
V gene: TRBV2; D gene: .; J gene: TRBJ2-2; clone size: few; CDR3 DNA: TGTGCCAGCAGTGGACTCGGGATCGGCACCGGGGAGCTGTTTTTT; CDR3 protein: CASSGLGIGTGELFF
V gene: TRBV9; D gene: TRBD1; J gene: TRBJ1-2; clone size: .; CDR3 DNA: TGTGCCAGTAGTAGGGGGCAAGGGTCGATATATGGCTACACCTTC; CDR3 protein: CASSRGQGSIYGYTF
V gene: TRBV9; D gene: .; J gene: TRBJ1-4; clone size: .; CDR3 DNA: TGTGCCAGCAGCGTAACAGGAGCAACTAATGAAAAACTGTTTTTT; CDR3 protein: CASSVTGATNEKLFF
V gene: TRBV7-9; D gene: .; J gene: TRBJ2-3; clone size: .; CDR3 DNA: TGTGCCAGCAGCCCTATACAGGGACGGACAGATACGCAGTATTTT; CDR3 protein: CASSPIQGRTDTQYF
V gene: TRBV19; D gene: TRBD2; J gene: TRBJ2-3; clone size: few; CDR3 DNA: TGTGCCAGTACTCCTGGGACTAGATTGGCAGATACGCAGTATTTT; CDR3 protein: CASTPGTRLADTQYF
V gene: TRBV9; D gene: .; J gene: TRBJ2-7; clone size: few; CDR3 DNA: TGTGCCAGCAGCTCACAGCGGGCCGACTACGAGCAGTACTTC; CDR3 protein: CASSSQRADYEQYF
V gene: TRBV7-8; D gene: .; J gene: TRBJ2-4; clone size: once; CDR3 DNA: TGTGCCAGCAGCTTATATACAGGGCCGGCCAAAAACATTCAGTACTTC; CDR3 protein: CASSLYTGPAKNIQYF
V gene: TRBV19; D gene: .; J gene: TRBJ1-5; clone size: .; CDR3 DNA: TGTGCCAGTAGTATAGTACAGATAAATAGCAATCAGCCCCAGCATTTT; CDR3 protein: CASSIVQINSNQPQHF
V gene: TRBV14; D gene: .; J gene: TRBJ1-1; clone size: few; CDR3 DNA: TGTGCCAGCAGCCCTTGGGGGGACCAAATTGGGCAAGCTTTCTTT; CDR3 protein: CASSPWGDQIGQAFF
V gene: TRBV29-1; D gene: .; J gene: TRBJ2-7; clone size: .; CDR3 DNA: TGCAGCGTTCCGACAGGCTATTCCTCCTACGAGCAGTACTTC; CDR3 protein: CSVPTGYSSYEQYF
V gene: TRBV28; D gene: .; J gene: TRBJ1-5; clone size: .; CDR3 DNA: TGTGCCAGCAGTTTTAACTTTGTACATACAGGCCTGGGGAGCAATCAGCCCCAGCATTTT; CDR3 protein: CASSFNFVHTGLGSNQPQHF